A selection of T cell receptor beta chains follows, all from one sample in a study of long-term antiretroviral therapy in people with HIV. Repertoires were generated with immunoSEQ multiplex PCR, while TCRdb's copy carries only in-frame clones and drops some. The table has 7,800 or so clones, over 70% seen once. The material was unsorted PBMCs, obtained 0.1 years after starting antiretroviral therapy. The receptors were sampled from a man aged 35 to 55 with HIV. Each CDR3 is given with its conserved first and last residue. Each record gives: J gene, V gene, D gene, clone size, CDR3 protein, CDR3 DNA. D genes are given only for firm matches. A row's size may be missing; if present it is once, few, many or a size class.

>TRBJ1-1|TRBV25-1|TRBD1|NA
CASSLTGVNTEAFF
TGTGCCAGCAGTTTGACAGGGGTGAACACTGAAGCTTTCTTT
>TRBJ2-2|TRBV6-6|NA|NA
CASSTQYTGELFF
TGTGCCAGCAGCACTCAGTACACCGGGGAGCTGTTTTTT
>TRBJ1-1|TRBV5-1|TRBD1|NA
CASSTTGTGWNTEAFF
TGCGCCAGCAGCACCACCGGGACAGGGTGGAACACTGAAGCTTTCTTT
>TRBJ1-1|TRBV18|NA|NA
CASSGRDGLNTEAFF
TGTGCCAGCTCAGGCCGGGACGGCCTGAACACTGAAGCTTTCTTT
>TRBJ2-5|TRBV5-1|NA|once
CASSLGVSLLQETQYF
TGCGCCAGCAGCTTGGGAGTCTCCCTATTACAAGAGACCCAGTACTTC
>TRBJ2-7|TRBV5-4|NA|NA
CASSVDGPYEQYF
TGTGCCAGCAGCGTGGACGGACCCTACGAGCAGTACTTC
>TRBJ1-2|TRBV5-5|NA|NA
CASSLTHLEAAYGYTF
TGTGCCAGCAGCTTGACCCATCTGGAGGCAGCCTATGGCTACACCTTC
>TRBJ1-5|TRBV6-1|NA|NA
CASSDNRSNQPQHF
TGTGCCAGCAGTGATAACCGTAGCAATCAGCCCCAGCATTTT
>TRBJ1-4|TRBV7-9|NA|NA
CASSLGSSNEKLFF
TGTGCCAGCAGCTTAGGTTCGTCTAATGAAAAACTGTTTTTT
>TRBJ2-7|TRBV11-2|TRBD1|NA
CASSLDPGQLSYEQYF
TGTGCCAGCAGCTTAGACCCGGGACAGTTATCCTACGAGCAGTACTTC
>TRBJ2-7|TRBV5-4|NA|few
CASSQAVLPYEQYF
TGTGCCAGCAGCCAGGCGGTCCTTCCCTACGAGCAGTACTTC
>TRBJ2-3|TRBV13|TRBD1|NA
CASSLRDSQRGDTQYF
TGTGCCAGCAGCCTTCGGGACAGCCAGCGAGGGGATACGCAGTATTTT
>TRBJ2-7|TRBV7-9|NA|NA
CASSPNTGTTYEQYF
TGTGCCAGCAGCCCAAACACAGGGACCACCTACGAGCAGTACTTC
>TRBJ2-3|TRBV7-2|TRBD1|few
CASSPGQGAADTQYF
TGTGCCAGCAGCCCTGGACAGGGGGCGGCAGATACGCAGTATTTT
>TRBJ2-7|TRBV15|NA|NA
CATSRDGFREQYF
TGTGCCACCAGCAGAGATGGGTTTCGGGAGCAGTACTTC
>TRBJ1-2|TRBV28|TRBD1|NA
CASDRGQSGYTF
TGTGCCAGCGACAGGGGGCAGAGTGGCTACACCTTC
>TRBJ2-7|TRBV7-6|NA|NA
CASSDDIYEQYF
TGTGCCAGCAGCGATGACATATACGAGCAGTACTTC
>TRBJ1-1|TRBV7-9|NA|NA
CASSLIMNTEAFF
TGTGCCAGCAGCTTAATCATGAACACTGAAGCTTTCTTT
>TRBJ1-6|TRBV19|NA|NA
CASSIGGDSPLHF
TGTGCCAGTAGTATAGGAGGAGATTCACCCCTCCACTTT
>TRBJ1-2|TRBV6-6|NA|few
CAISEAPNNYGYTF
TGTGCCATCAGTGAGGCTCCGAATAACTATGGCTACACCTTC
>TRBJ2-3|TRBV27|TRBD1|NA
CASSPRTGRSTDTQYF
TGTGCCAGCAGTCCCCGGACAGGGAGGAGCACAGATACGCAGTATTTT
>TRBJ1-2|TRBV5-4|NA|NA
CASSLELQGNYGYTF
TGTGCCAGCAGCTTGGAGCTTCAGGGGAACTATGGCTACACCTTC
>TRBJ1-1|TRBV30|TRBD1|once
CAWSQGTGSNTEAFF
TGTGCCTGGAGTCAGGGGACAGGGTCAAACACTGAAGCTTTCTTT
>TRBJ2-5|TRBV7-9|TRBD1|once
CASSPWTGLQETQYF
TGTGCCAGCAGCCCATGGACAGGGCTTCAAGAGACCCAGTACTTC
>TRBJ2-3|TRBV20-1|NA|once
CSARGDTQYF
TGCAGTGCTAGAGGGGATACGCAGTATTTT